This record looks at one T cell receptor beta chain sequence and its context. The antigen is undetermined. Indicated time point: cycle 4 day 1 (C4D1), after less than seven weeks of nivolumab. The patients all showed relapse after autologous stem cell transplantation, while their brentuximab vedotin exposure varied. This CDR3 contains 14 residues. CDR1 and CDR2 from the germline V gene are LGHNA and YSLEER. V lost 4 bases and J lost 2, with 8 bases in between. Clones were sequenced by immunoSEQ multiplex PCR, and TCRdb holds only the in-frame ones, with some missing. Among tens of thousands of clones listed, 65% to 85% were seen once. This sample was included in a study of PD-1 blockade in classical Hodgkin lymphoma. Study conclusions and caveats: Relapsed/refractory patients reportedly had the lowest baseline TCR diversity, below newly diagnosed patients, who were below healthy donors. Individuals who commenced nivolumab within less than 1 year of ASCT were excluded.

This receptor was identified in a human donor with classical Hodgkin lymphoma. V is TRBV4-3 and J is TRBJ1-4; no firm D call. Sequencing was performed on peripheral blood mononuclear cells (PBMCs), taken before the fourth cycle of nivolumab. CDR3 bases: TGCGCCAGCAGCCCCGTAGGCACTAATGAAAAACTGTTTTTT. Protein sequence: CASSPVGTNEKLFF.